The clone carrying this T cell receptor beta chain has ten or more counts. TCRdb ran MiXCR on the 5' RACE reads and lists one entry per CDR3 protein. In the table there are 25,000 to 35,000 distinct CDR3 sequences, 6% to 7% of which are singletons. V was pared by 5 bases and J by 4 bases, with 4 bases of the junction left unmatched. Looked up from germline, CDR1 is MNHEY and CDR2 is SVGAGI. The CDR3 is 14 residues long. The sample comes from a study of early T cells in non-severe SARS-CoV-2 infection. Study background: Unsorted whole-blood RNA was sequenced in bulk, leaving chains unpaired.

The rearrangement joins TRBV6-5 to TRBJ2-7; 11 positions agree with TRBD1. This TCR derives from an adult who was a healthcare worker with PCR-confirmed SARS-CoV-2 infection or an uninfected control (not recorded which). What was sequenced was whole blood. The CDR3 nucleotides are TGTGCCAGCAGTCGGACAGGGGGCGAGTACGAGCAGTACTTC. Protein: CASSRTGGEYEQYF.